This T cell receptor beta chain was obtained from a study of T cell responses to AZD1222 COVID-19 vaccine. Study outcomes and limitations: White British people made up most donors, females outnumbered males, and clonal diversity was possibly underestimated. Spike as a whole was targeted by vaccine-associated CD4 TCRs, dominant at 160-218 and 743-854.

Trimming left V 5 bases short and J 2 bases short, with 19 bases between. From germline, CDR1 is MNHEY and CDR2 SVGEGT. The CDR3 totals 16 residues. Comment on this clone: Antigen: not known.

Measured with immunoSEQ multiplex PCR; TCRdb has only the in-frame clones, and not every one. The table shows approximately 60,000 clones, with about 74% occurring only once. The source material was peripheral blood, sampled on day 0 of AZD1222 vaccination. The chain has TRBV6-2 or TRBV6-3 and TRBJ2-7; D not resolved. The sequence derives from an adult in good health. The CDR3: CASSPRSRQVTYEQYF. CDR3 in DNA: TGTGCCAGCAGTCCCCGTTCGAGACAAGTAACCTACGAGCAGTACTTC.